This T cell receptor (beta chain) was captured by sequencing in a study of T cells expressing NK-cell markers. Study-level background: Underlying the TCR beta repertoires were sorted CD3+CD56+NKG2C+, CD3+CD56+NKG2C- and CD3+CD56-NKG2C+ T cells.

Generation of TCR beta cDNA was performed by 5'RACE template switching incorporating UMIs. TCRdb reprocessed the 5' RACE reads and reports one entry per CDR3 protein, with no DNA. The sample table sets out hundreds of thousands of distinct CDR3 sequences. This TCR came from a woman aged 18-70 years in good health. The specimen sequenced was blood T cells: a sorted CD56 or NKG2C T cell subset, CD4+ or CD8+ T cells, or bulk PBMC T cells (not recorded which).

CDR3 amino acids: CATSLNNEQFF. This chain uses TRBV24-1 with TRBJ2-1. This CDR3 has 11 amino acids. Germline loops: CDR1 KGHDR, CDR2 SFDVKD.